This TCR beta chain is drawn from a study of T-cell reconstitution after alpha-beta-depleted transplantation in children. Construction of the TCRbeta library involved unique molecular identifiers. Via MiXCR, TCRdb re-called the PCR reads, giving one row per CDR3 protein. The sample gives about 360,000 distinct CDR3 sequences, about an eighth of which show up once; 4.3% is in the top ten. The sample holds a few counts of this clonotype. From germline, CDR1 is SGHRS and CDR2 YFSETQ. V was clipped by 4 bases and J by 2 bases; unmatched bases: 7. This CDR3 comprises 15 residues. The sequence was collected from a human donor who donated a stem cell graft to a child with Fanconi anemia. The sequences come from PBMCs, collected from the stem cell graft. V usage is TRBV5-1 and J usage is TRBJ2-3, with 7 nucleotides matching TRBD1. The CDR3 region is CASSLRDRNTDTQYF. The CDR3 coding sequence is TGCGCCAGCAGCCTAAGGGACAGAAACACAGATACGCAGTATTTT.